Reported below is one TCR beta chain. The data stem from a study of T cells in Graves' hyperthyroidism and ophthalmopathy. Amplified TCR beta CDR3 regions came from RNA transcripts. In the first-round RT-PCR of the TCR CDR3, the HTBI primer set was used. TCRdb called the multiplex PCR reads again in MiXCR, with one record for every CDR3 protein. The sample contains around 60,000 distinct CDR3 sequences, 49% of which appear only once. This sequence was found in a woman aged 30 to 39 with Graves' ophthalmopathy. Sequenced material: blood.

The CDR3 loop reads CASSNGLYRGRAGGYTF. DNA for the CDR3: TGTGCCAGTAGTAATGGTCTTTACAGGGGGCGCGCAGGAGGCTACACCTTC. This sequence joins TRBV19 and TRBJ1-2, with TRBD1 identical over 9 bases. Per germline, CDR1 LNHDA and CDR2 SQIVND (reference sequence). This CDR3 comprises 17 residues. The trim removed 4 bases at V and 8 bases at J, leaving 17 bases unmatched.